The 19 T cell receptor beta chains reported below all come from one sample, sequenced in a study of regulatory T cells in long-lasting Graves disease. Arm-PCR of CDR3 regions with iRepertoire HTBI primers generated TCR beta libraries. TCRdb fed the multiplex PCR reads into MiXCR, producing one record per CDR3 protein. The sample lists about 430,000 distinct CDR3 sequences, approximately 16% occurring once. The sample's time point: newly diagnosed GD, antithyroid drugs for less than 3 months. With RNA extracted from PBMCs as input, the TCR library was made. The sample was also reused in another study, on T cells in Graves' hyperthyroidism and ophthalmopathy.

The specimen was peripheral blood mononuclear cells (PBMCs), collected at new diagnosis, from a patient treated with antithyroid drugs. These receptors all stem from a woman aged 40 to 49 with Graves disease.

In its sample, this clonotype was seen many times. The gene calls are TRBV11-2 and TRBJ1-1, with a possible D match to TRBD1 (5 bases). The length of the CDR3 is 14 residues. Germline values: CDR1 SGHAT, CDR2 FQNNGV. V lost 5 bases and J 4 bases, leaving 14 bases between the germline ends. CDR3 coding DNA: TGTGCCAGCAGCCCCGGGACGCCAACCACTGAAGCTTTCTTT. Encoded protein: CASSPGTPTTEAFF.

Only a few counts were recorded for this clonotype. V gene TRBV13 combines with J gene TRBJ2-7, with D maybe TRBD2 (7 bases). The CDR3 spans 16 residues. Germline CDR1 reads PRHDT; CDR2 reads FYEKMQ (reference sequence). V lost 5 bases to trimming and J lost 1 base, with 18 bases between them. The CDR3 loop reads CASSPTQGRGSYEQYF. CDR3 DNA sequence: TGTGCCAGCAGCCCCACCCAGGGGAGGGGGTCCTACGAGCAGTACTTC.

This clonotype has ten or more counts. This chain connects TRBV19 to TRBJ2-7; 10 bases agree with TRBD2. CDR3 length: 18 residues. With V trimmed by 5 bases and J by 0 bases, 13 bases remained unmatched. The germline CDR1 and CDR2 sequences are LNHDA and SQIVND (reference sequence). CDR3 sequence reads: CASSSLGSGRAPSYEQYF. CDR3 bases: TGTGCCAGTAGTTCTCTGGGCAGCGGGAGGGCTCCCTCCTACGAGCAGTACTTC.

The rearrangement joins TRBV27 to TRBJ2-2; D is perhaps TRBD1 (6 bases). This CDR3 has 15 amino acids. The V and J ends lost 6 bases and 5 bases respectively, with 16 bases between them. Germline CDR1 MNHEY, CDR2 SMNVEV (reference sequence). This chain's CDR3 is CASSLLGGETGELFF. CDR3 in DNA: TGTGCCAGCAGCCTACTAGGGGGAGAGACCGGGGAGCTGTTTTTT.

At least ten counts were recorded for this clonotype. V usage is TRBV28 and J usage is TRBJ2-2, with 7 bases that match TRBD1. V dropped 1 base and J dropped 4; count of bases not matched to a gene: 3. This CDR3 region has 15 residues. CDR1 is MDHEN and CDR2 is SYDVKM in the germline V gene. CDR3: CASSLLQGVTGELFF. CDR3 DNA: TGTGCCAGCAGTTTATTGCAGGGGGTCACCGGGGAGCTGTTTTTT.

The rearrangement links TRBV30 to TRBJ1-5; D uncertain. Germline-derived CDR1 and CDR2 are GTSNPN and SVGIG (reference sequence). The CDR3 extends over 13 amino acids. With 0 bases removed from V and 6 bases from J, the gap between germline ends came to 9 bases. The CDR3 loop is CAWSVSSGQPQHF. In DNA form, the CDR3 reads TGTGCCTGGAGTGTATCCTCTGGTCAGCCCCAGCATTTT.

This clonotype has at least ten counts. The chain links TRBV6-1 to TRBJ2-5; D tentatively reads TRBD1 or TRBD2 (5 bases each). CDR1 and CDR2 (germline): MNHNS, SASEGT. The V end lost 6 bases, the J end lost 0 bases, and 11 bases lay between the germline ends. The CDR3 runs to 14 residues. In DNA, the CDR3 is TGTGCCAGCAGAGGGACGGCCGACCAAGAGACCCAGTACTTC. It specifies CASRGTADQETQYF.

The table lists this clonotype with a few counts. The rearrangement uses TRBV29-1 and TRBJ1-2, with a weak D call TRBD1 (5 bases). Germline CDR1 is SQVTM and CDR2 is ANQGSEA. V was trimmed by 6 bases and J by 7 bases, leaving 18 bases between them. The CDR3 length is 13 residues. CDR3 nucleotides: TGCAGCGTCAGTGGGGGGGTTTTGGGTGGCTACACCTTC. It specifies CSVSGGVLGGYTF.

This clonotype has only a few counts. The chain couples TRBV29-1 to TRBJ2-1, with 13 bases matching TRBD2. The CDR3 loop spans 13 amino acids. Germline V CDR1 and CDR2: SQVTM, ANQGSEA. J gave up 8 bases and V 5 bases, and 3 bases lay outside the gene matches. CDR3 sequence: CSVPGLAGDEQFF. The CDR3 DNA follows: TGCAGCGTTCCAGGACTAGCGGGAGATGAGCAGTTCTTC.

This clonotype appeared many times. The V and J genes are TRBV28 and TRBJ1-1; TRBD1 matches 7 bases. The CDR3 runs to 17 residues. Per the germline V gene, CDR1 is MDHEN and CDR2 is SYDVKM. J gave up 2 bases and V 8 bases, and 17 bases lay outside the gene matches. Here the CDR3 reads CASGSLLGQGVNTEAFF. Here the CDR3 DNA reads TGTGCCAGCGGATCTTTATTGGGGCAGGGGGTTAACACTGAAGCTTTCTTT.

This clonotype has more than one count but fewer than ten. V is TRBV5-1 and J is TRBJ2-2, with 11 bases that match TRBD1. The CDR3 totals 15 residues. V shed 4 bases and J 5 bases; nucleotides not matched to a gene: 4. CDR1 is SGHRS and CDR2 is YFSETQ in the germline V gene. In DNA, the CDR3 is TGCGCCAGCAGCAGCCGGGACAGGGGGACCGGGGAGCTGTTTTTT. This codes for CASSSRDRGTGELFF.

This clonotype was recorded many times. CDR3 sequence: CASSQTGATDTQYF. The CDR3 DNA reads TGTGCCAGCAGCCAGACAGGGGCTACAGATACGCAGTATTTT. The chain recombines TRBV5-4 with TRBJ2-3; 8 nucleotides agree with TRBD1. The CDR3 runs to 14 residues. The germline V gene encodes CDR1 SGHNT and CDR2 YYREEE (reference sequence). The junction had 4 bases not matched to a gene; V was cut back by 4 bases and J by 3 bases.

This clonotype came up many times. The rearrangement uses TRBV19 and TRBJ2-5; TRBD1 matches 7 bases. CDR3 length: 13 amino acids. Germline V gene data show CDR1 as LNHDA and CDR2 as SQIVND (reference sequence). Trimming took 9 bases from V and 2 from J; bases not matched to a gene: 6. The CDR3 sequence: CASSVGQQETQYF. CDR3 sequence (DNA): TGTGCCAGCAGTGTGGGACAGCAAGAGACCCAGTACTTC.

As for this clonotype: A read error may explain this, as a much larger clone is one base away. CDR3 sequence (DNA): TGTGCCAGCAGTTTACGTTGGGACTACGGGCCGTACTTC. Translation gives CASSLRWDYGPYF. The chain carries TRBV12-3 or TRBV12-4 and TRBJ2-7; 7 bases align to TRBD2. Losses at the gene ends were 2 bases for V and 12 bases for J; bases not matched to a gene: 10. The length of the CDR3 is 13 residues.

This clonotype was recorded many times. The chain is built from TRBV6-1 and TRBJ2-7; tentative D call: TRBD2 (6 bases). This CDR3 region has 11 residues. CDR1 MNHNS and CDR2 SASEGT come from the germline V gene. Trimming took off 6 bases at V and 6 bases at J, with 9 bases between the two ends. The CDR3: CASSGGREQYF. Written as DNA, the CDR3 is TGTGCCAGCAGCGGAGGGCGCGAGCAGTACTTC.

As for this clonotype: This may stem from a read error, because a much larger clone lies one nucleotide away. The chain has TRBV12-3 or TRBV12-4 and TRBJ2-1, with 7 bases matching TRBD2. The CDR3 totals 14 residues. Here the CDR3 reads CASSLKRGYNERFF. CDR3 bases: TGTGCCAGCAGTCTGAAGCGGGGATACAATGAGCGGTTCTTC.

This clonotype occurred a few times. The rearrangement joins TRBV2 to TRBJ2-2, with TRBD1 matching 9 bases. J gave up 6 bases and V 6 bases, and 2 bases lay outside the gene matches. Germline V gene lookup returns CDR1 SNHLY and CDR2 FYNNEI. CDR3 length equals 13 residues. This CDR3 is CASRTGGAGELFF. The CDR3 DNA is TGTGCCAGCAGGACAGGGGGGGCCGGGGAGCTGTTTTTT.

This clonotype showed up just a few times. The chain recombines TRBV20-1 with TRBJ1-2; 7 nucleotides match TRBD1. V was clipped by 4 bases and J by 0 bases; unmatched bases: 2. Germline loops: CDR1 DFQATT, CDR2 SNEGSKA (reference sequence). The CDR3 length is 13 residues. CDR3 amino acids: CSANRGPNYGYTF. Written as DNA, the CDR3 is TGCAGTGCTAACAGGGGACCTAACTATGGCTACACCTTC.

The DNA of the CDR3 is TGTGCCAGCAGTTTTGGGGGAGCTAGCACAGATACGCAGTATTTT. This translates into CASSFGGASTDTQYF. This chain links TRBV27 with TRBJ2-3; D is possibly TRBD1 or TRBD2 (5 bases each). The ends were cut back, 3 bases at V and 0 bases at J, with 10 bases in the middle. CDR1 MNHEY and CDR2 SMNVEV come from the germline V gene (reference sequence). The CDR3 covers 15 residues.